The 23 T cell receptor beta chains listed next were all sequenced from one sample in a study of blood T cell repertoires in COVID-19. Clones were sequenced by immunoSEQ multiplex PCR, and TCRdb holds only the in-frame ones, with some missing. The table lists roughly 230,000 clones, less than 90% of them singletons, with around 1.6% in the top ten. Sequenced: peripheral blood. Receptors were obtained from a man aged 70-80 years with acute or convalescent COVID-19.

As concerns this clone: Other DNA sequences of this sample code for an identical CDR3. The CDR3 DNA sequence: TGCGCCAGCAGCCTAGGGACAGGGGGCAACTATGGCTACACCTTC. It yields the protein CASSLGTGGNYGYTF. The chain is built from TRBV5-1 and TRBJ1-2; 12 nucleotides line up with TRBD1. Germline V gives CDR1 SGHRS, CDR2 YFSETQ. V lost 4 bases and J lost 2; bases outside the gene matches: 3. CDR3 size: 15 residues.

The J gene is TRBJ2-2, the V gene TRBV5-4; 7 bases match TRBD2. Looked up from germline, CDR1 is SGHNT and CDR2 is YYREEE (reference sequence). V lost 4 bases to trimming and J lost 3 bases; unmatched junction nucleotides: 9. CDR3 size: 16 residues. The CDR3 is CASSRGQREDTGELFF. The CDR3 DNA follows: TGTGCCAGCAGCCGGGGCCAGCGGGAAGACACCGGGGAGCTGTTTTTT.

The chain combines TRBV29-1 with TRBJ2-4; D is uncertain. Between the trimmed V and J ends, which lost 6 bases and 0 bases, there was a span of 9 bases. The germline V gene encodes CDR1 SQVTM and CDR2 ANQGSEA. The CDR3 has 13 residues. The CDR3 bases are TGCAGCGTCCAGTTGTCAGCCAAAAACATTCAGTACTTC. It codes for CSVQLSAKNIQYF.

The rearrangement joins TRBV29-1 to TRBJ2-3; 8 bases map to TRBD2. The CDR3 has 15 residues. Losses at the gene ends were 6 bases for V and 3 bases for J; bases not matched to a gene: 11. CDR1 and CDR2 from the germline V gene are SQVTM and ANQGSEA. The CDR3 region has the DNA TGCAGCGTCGCGGGGGGAATGGTTGGGACAGATACGCAGTATTTT. Translated, it gives CSVAGGMVGTDTQYF.

V gene TRBV30 combines with J gene TRBJ1-5; possibly TRBD1 for D (5 bases). V lost 1 base to trimming and J lost 9 bases, with 13 bases between them. The CDR3 runs to 13 residues. Germline V gives CDR1 GTSNPN, CDR2 SVGIG (reference sequence). As DNA, the CDR3 is TGTGCCTGGAGTGGGAAGGGCCAGGGGCCCCAGCATTTT. This gives the protein CAWSGKGQGPQHF.

The genes are TRBV19 and TRBJ1-5, with D unresolved. CDR3 size: 13 residues. Trimming cost V 7 bases and J 7 bases, with 14 bases left between them. Germline loops: CDR1 LNHDA, CDR2 SQIVND (reference sequence). CDR3: CASNEGSRQPQHF. The CDR3 bases are TGTGCCAGTAATGAGGGATCTAGACAGCCCCAGCATTTT.

The chain has TRBV7-2 and TRBJ2-1; 14 nucleotides agree with TRBD2. The CDR3 length is 16 residues. Unmatched junction bases numbered 2, after V lost 1 base and J lost 6 bases. Germline V lookup: CDR1 SGHTA, CDR2 FQGNSA. The DNA of the CDR3 is TGTGCCAGCAGCTTAGGACTAGCGGGAGGGGGCAATGAGCAGTTCTTC. It is translated as CASSLGLAGGGNEQFF.

The chain carries TRBV24-1 and TRBJ2-3; TRBD1 aligns across 9 bases. CDR1 is KGHDR, CDR2 SFDVKD, per germline. J lost 2 bases, V lost 4 bases, and 6 bases had no gene match. This CDR3 has 16 amino acids. This CDR3 reads CATSEGTGRHTDTQYF. CDR3 in DNA: TGTGCCACCAGTGAGGGGACAGGGAGACACACAGATACGCAGTATTTT.

The rearrangement links TRBV28 to TRBJ2-7; 9 bases match TRBD1. With 3 bases clipped from V and 3 bases from J, the junction kept 3 bases outside the gene matches. This CDR3 region has 14 residues. Germline CDR1 reads MDHEN; CDR2 reads SYDVKM. This CDR3 is CASSLGQGYYEQYF. The CDR3 bases are TGTGCCAGCAGTTTGGGACAGGGCTACTACGAGCAGTACTTC.

This chain uses TRBV10-3 with TRBJ2-1; the match to TRBD1 covers 9 bases. Germline CDR1 and CDR2: ENHRY and SYGVKD. The J segment lost 5 bases and the V segment lost 8 bases, leaving 13 bases of the junction unmatched. The CDR3 extends over 16 amino acids. CDR3 loop: CAIGRTGATFDNEQFF. CDR3 nucleotide sequence: TGTGCCATCGGACGGACAGGGGCCACATTCGACAATGAGCAGTTCTTC.

The V gene is TRBV3-1 (or the pseudogene TRBV3-2), the J gene TRBJ1-2; 8 bases line up with TRBD1. Germline CDR1 LGHDT, CDR2 YNNKEL (reference sequence). V dropped 4 bases and J dropped 8; count of bases not matched to a gene: 12. CDR3 length: 15 residues. CDR3 DNA: TGTGCCAGCAGCCGAGAGACTGGACAGGGTCGAGGCTACACCTTC. Its protein is CASSRETGQGRGYTF.

As DNA, the CDR3 is TGCGCCAGCAGCTTGAATGAATTTTGGGGCCCACGCTATGGCTACACCTTC. As protein: CASSLNEFWGPRYGYTF. The chain uses TRBV5-1 and TRBJ1-2; D may be TRBD1 (5 bases). Germline assignment: CDR1 SGHRS and CDR2 YFSETQ. V was shortened by 1 base and J by 4 bases, with 20 bases between the two germline ends. The CDR3 contains 17 residues.

This chain joins TRBV5-1 and TRBJ2-1; 7 positions agree with TRBD1. CDR1 is SGHRS, CDR2 YFSETQ, per germline. Germline trimming cut 4 bases from V and 1 base from J; bases unmatched to any gene: 8. This CDR3 has 16 residues. In nucleotides, the CDR3 is TGCGCCAGCAGCGCCTACAGGGGAAGTTCCTACAATGAGCAGTTCTTC. Its protein product is CASSAYRGSSYNEQFF.

CDR3 residues: CASSPTGRSAGSSYEQYF. For the CDR3, the DNA is TGTGCCAGTAGCCCCACTGGTCGGAGCGCGGGAAGCTCCTACGAGCAGTACTTC. The V gene is TRBV19, the J gene TRBJ2-7, with TRBD2 as a possible D gene (6 bases). The length of the CDR3 is 18 residues. Germline-derived CDR1 and CDR2 are LNHDA and SQIVND (reference sequence). V gave up 6 bases and J gave up 0 bases, with 24 bases separating them.

The chain joins TRBV18 to TRBJ2-5; 12 bases are shared with TRBD2. The ends lost 3 bases at V and 4 bases at J; junction bases unmatched: 0. The CDR3 has 14 amino acids. Germline CDR1 and CDR2: KGHSH and LQKENI. This chain's CDR3 is CASSPGLAGETQYF. Here the CDR3 DNA reads TGTGCCAGCTCACCGGGACTAGCGGGAGAGACCCAGTACTTC.

Only a few counts were recorded for this clone. This rearrangement joins TRBV2 to TRBJ2-4; a possible D gene is TRBD1 (6 bases). Trimming took off 7 bases at V and 7 bases at J, with 11 bases between the two ends. The length of the CDR3 is 12 residues. Germline values: CDR1 SNHLY, CDR2 FYNNEI. The CDR3: CASTVTGNIQYF. The CDR3 DNA reads TGTGCCAGCACCGTTACAGGGAACATTCAGTACTTC.

J is TRBJ2-3 and V is TRBV5-1; TRBD2 aligns across 10 bases. This CDR3 spans 16 amino acids. The germline V gene has CDR1 SGHRS and CDR2 YFSETQ. V trimming: 4 bases; J trimming: 2 bases; junction bases outside the gene matches: 7. This chain's CDR3 is CASSPGLAFHTDTQYF. CDR3 DNA: TGCGCCAGCAGCCCGGGACTAGCGTTTCACACAGATACGCAGTATTTT.

This chain links TRBV30 with TRBJ1-5; D possibly corresponds to TRBD1 (5 bases). The CDR3 runs to 14 residues. Germline CDR1 and CDR2: GTSNPN and SVGIG (reference sequence). V lost 2 bases to trimming and J lost 3 bases, with 11 bases between them. CDR3 protein: CAWSSGHNNQPQHF. CDR3 DNA sequence: TGTGCCTGGAGTAGTGGACACAACAATCAGCCCCAGCATTTT.

The V gene is TRBV5-1, the J gene TRBJ1-2, with unresolved D. The V gene's germline CDR1 is SGHRS and CDR2 YFSETQ. The V and J ends lost 4 bases and 10 bases respectively, with 14 bases between them. The CDR3 is 12 amino acids. In DNA, the CDR3 is TGCGCCAGCAGCCCCGACGCGGATTTCTACACCTTC. Its protein product is CASSPDADFYTF.

The rearrangement uses TRBV30 and TRBJ2-7; D is possibly TRBD2 (6 bases). The CDR3 is made up of 16 amino acids. CDR1 GTSNPN and CDR2 SVGIG come from the germline V gene (reference sequence). Trimming stripped 1 base from V and 0 bases from J, with 16 bases between. The CDR3 sequence is CAWSASGVAASYEQYF. The CDR3 DNA follows: TGTGCCTGGAGTGCCTCCGGTGTAGCGGCCTCCTACGAGCAGTACTTC.

The chain combines TRBV3-1 (or the pseudogene TRBV3-2) with TRBJ2-7, with TRBD2 matching 7 bases. Germline values: CDR1 LGHDT, CDR2 YNNKEL (reference sequence). J was trimmed by 2 bases and V by 2 bases; bases with no gene match: 6. The CDR3 runs 15 residues. The CDR3 nucleotides are TGTGCCAGCAGCCAATCGAGTGGGAGGGCCTACGAGCAGTACTTC. As protein: CASSQSSGRAYEQYF.

V usage is TRBV7-9 and J usage is TRBJ2-3; possible D gene TRBD1, 6 bases. V dropped 5 bases and J dropped 0 bases, with 18 bases sitting between them. CDR1 and CDR2 (germline): SEHNR, FQNEAQ (reference sequence). This CDR3 is 17 amino acids long. The CDR3 reads CASSGGFFASSTDTQYF. The CDR3 DNA reads TGTGCCAGCAGCGGGGGCTTTTTTGCATCTAGCACAGATACGCAGTATTTT.

The V and J genes are TRBV28 and TRBJ2-7; a possible D gene is TRBD1 (5 bases). This CDR3 region has 15 residues. Germline values: CDR1 MDHEN, CDR2 SYDVKM. V was shortened by 3 bases and J by 4 bases, with 16 bases between the two germline ends. This chain's CDR3 is CASSLQGMGLYEQYF. As DNA, the CDR3 is TGTGCCAGCAGTTTGCAGGGAATGGGGCTGTACGAGCAGTACTTC.